This T cell receptor beta chain was sequenced for a study of regulatory T cells in long-lasting Graves disease. The TCR beta library used iRepertoire HTBI primers with Arm-PCR amplification of CDR3. TCRdb fed the multiplex PCR reads into MiXCR, producing one record per CDR3 protein. This sample yields hundreds of thousands of distinct CDR3 sequences, of which about 13% are seen a single time; under 10% belongs to the top ten. Time point given: newly diagnosed GD, antithyroid drugs for less than 3 months. PBMCs provided the RNA from which the TCR library was made. The CDR3 loop spans 15 amino acids. Germline assignment: CDR1 LNHDA and CDR2 SQIVND (reference sequence). Trimming took off 3 bases at V and 4 bases at J, with 12 bases between the two ends. This same sample was also part of a study on T cells in Graves' hyperthyroidism and ophthalmopathy. According to that study: In making diagnoses, clinical symptoms, serum thyroxine and TRAb, thyroid ultrasound and orbital computed tomography were all used.

V is TRBV19 and J is TRBJ2-2; the D gene is possibly TRBD1 (5 bases). This TCR derives from a man aged 25-45 years with Graves disease. The starting material was peripheral blood mononuclear cells (PBMCs), obtained at new diagnosis, from a patient treated with antithyroid drugs. CDR3 nucleotide sequence: TGTGCCAGTAGTATCAGCAGGGCCGGCACCGGGGAGCTGTTTTTT. This translates into CASSISRAGTGELFF. Complete variable domain (other parts from reference TRBV19 and TRBJ2-2): DGGITQSPKYLFRKEGQNVTLSCEQNLNHDAMYWYRQDPGQGLRLIYYSQIVNDFQKGDIAEGYSVSREKKESFPLTVTSAQKNPTAFYLCASSISRAGTGELFFGEGSRLTVL.